These 2 T cell receptor beta chains were all obtained from the same sample, sequenced in a study of PD-L1 blockade in urothelial cancer. Some clones are missing from TCRdb's copy, which holds only in-frame ones; the method was immunoSEQ multiplex PCR. Here the sample spans tens of thousands of clones, about four fifths being singletons. The input for sequencing was PBMCs, taken around atezolizumab (anti-PD-L1) treatment. The receptors originated from a man aged 70 or older with urothelial cancer.

The chain has TRBV5-5 and TRBJ1-5; D ambiguous. The CDR3 totals 15 residues. Trimming took off 0 bases at V and 2 bases at J, with 9 bases between the two ends. The germline V gene has CDR1 SGHKS and CDR2 YYEKEE (reference sequence). The CDR3 sequence: CASSLAGVRNQPQHF. CDR3 nucleotides: TGTGCCAGCAGCTTGGCCGGGGTTCGCAATCAGCCCCAGCATTTT.

The CDR3 nucleotides read TGTGCCACCAGCAGAGAAACTAGCGCCGACAATGAGCAGTTCTTC. It codes for CATSRETSADNEQFF. The genes are TRBV15 and TRBJ2-1; 7 bases are a match to TRBD2. There are 15 residues in the CDR3. Germline V lookup: CDR1 LNHNV, CDR2 YYDKDF (reference sequence). Unmatched junction bases numbered 4, after V lost 0 bases and J lost 5 bases. The whole variable domain, filled in from reference TRBV15 and TRBJ2-1, reads DAMVIQNPRYQVTQFGKPVTLSCSQTLNHNVMYWYQQKSSQAPKLLFHYYDKDFNNEADTPDNFQSRRPNTSFCFLDIRSPGLGDTAMYLCATSRETSADNEQFFGPGTRLTVL.